These 11 T cell receptor beta chains came from one sample sequenced in a study of T cell repertoires in cytomegalovirus infection. TCRdb reprocessed the reads via MiXCR and lists one record per CDR3 protein. The repertoire holds about 830,000 distinct CDR3 sequences, with over 25% as singletons. No antigen has been assigned to these receptors. Source: cultured CD8+ T cells from PBMCs, taken from culture after CMV antigen stimulation. These receptors originate from a human donor in good health (CMV status not recorded). Some clones in this sample may be carry-over from other donors' samples.

V is TRBV20-1 and J is TRBJ1-2, with D possibly TRBD1 on 5 matching bases. Trimming removed 3 bases from V and 0 bases from J, with 17 bases in between. Germline assignment: CDR1 DFQATT and CDR2 SNEGSKA (reference sequence). The length of the CDR3 is 16 residues. CDR3 loop: CSASLVRQTTNYGYTF. In DNA, the CDR3 is TGCAGTGCTAGCCTCGTCCGACAGACAACTAACTATGGCTACACCTTC.

This clonotype was seen a few times. The chain couples TRBV6-6 to TRBJ2-1, with 11 bases matching TRBD2. Germline values: CDR1 MNHNY, CDR2 SVGAGI (reference sequence). The CDR3 extends over 17 amino acids. Trimming removed 6 bases from V and 0 bases from J; junction bases left unmatched: 7. CDR3 sequence: CASSPGLAGHSYNEQFF. CDR3 nucleotide sequence: TGTGCCAGCAGCCCCGGACTAGCGGGCCACTCCTACAATGAGCAGTTCTTC.

V gene TRBV2 combines with J gene TRBJ1-1; D not certain. CDR3 length equals 12 residues. Trimming shortened V by 11 bases and J by 3 bases, and 13 bases separated the two germline ends. Germline CDR1 SNHLY, CDR2 FYNNEI. CDR3 sequence: CAGLRPDTEAFF. The CDR3 coding sequence is TGTGCCGGTCTCCGGCCCGACACTGAAGCTTTCTTT.

The gene calls are TRBV2 and TRBJ1-2; TRBD1 agrees at 12 bases. Losses at the gene ends were 4 bases for V and 4 bases for J; bases not matched to a gene: 10. The CDR3 is made up of 17 amino acids. Germline CDR1 is SNHLY and CDR2 is FYNNEI. CDR3 coding DNA: TGTGCCAGCAGTGTGATGGGACAGGGGGCCGGGAGCTATGGCTACACCTTC. This sequence encodes CASSVMGQGAGSYGYTF.

This clonotype was found a few times. The chain combines TRBV6-6 with TRBJ2-4; D remains unclear. Trimming removed 5 bases at V and 7 bases at J, with 24 bases between. This CDR3 has 17 residues. Germline V gene sequence: CDR1 MNHNY, CDR2 SVGAGI (reference sequence). The CDR3 region has the DNA TGTGCCAGCAGTCTACCGGGCGGCAGTCGAACTGGCAACATTCAGTACTTC. It yields the protein CASSLPGGSRTGNIQYF.

The rearrangement joins TRBV20-1 to TRBJ2-3, with TRBD2 matching over 8 bases. Trimming removed 2 bases from V and 4 bases from J; junction bases left unmatched: 11. The CDR3 contains 16 residues. CDR1 and CDR2 from the germline V gene are DFQATT and SNEGSKA (reference sequence). This chain's CDR3 is CSARTFIAGLADTQYF. In nucleotides, the CDR3 is TGCAGTGCTAGAACATTTATAGCGGGGCTCGCAGATACGCAGTATTTT.

In this sample, this clonotype turned up a few times. The chain uses TRBV5-5 and TRBJ2-7; 8 nucleotides align to TRBD1. CDR3 size: 14 residues. V dropped 3 bases and J dropped 4; count of bases not matched to a gene: 6. The germline gives CDR1 SGHKS, CDR2 YYEKEE (reference sequence). In DNA form, the CDR3 reads TGTGCCAGCAGCTCGTGGACAGGGCAATACGAGCAGTACGTC. Protein product: CASSSWTGQYEQYV.

About this clonotype: One end of the junction fails to match germline, which may point to a read error. This chain links TRBV6-1 with TRBJ1-2, with unresolved D. Germline V gene sequence: CDR1 MNHNS, CDR2 SASEGT. The CDR3 consists of 11 residues. This chain's CDR3 is CASGDGRGYTF. The CDR3 coding sequence is TGTGCCAGCGGTGATGGTCGTGGCTACACCTTC.

This clonotype has only one observation. Mismatch with germline at one junction end may stem from a read error. The V gene is TRBV6-6, the J gene TRBJ2-7; no reliable D call. Per germline, CDR1 MNHNY and CDR2 SVGAGI (reference sequence). The CDR3 loop spans 13 amino acids. CDR3 residues: CASSPTRSYAQYF. DNA of the CDR3: TGTGCCAGCAGCCCTACAAGGTCCTACGCGCAGTACTTC.

This sequence joins TRBV11-2 and TRBJ2-5, with D possibly TRBD2 on 5 matching bases. This CDR3 is built from 14 residues. Germline V lookup: CDR1 SGHAT, CDR2 FQNNGV. V was pared by 1 base and J by 5 bases, with 11 bases between. The CDR3 sequence is CASSLAAGWETQYF. The CDR3 coding sequence is TGTGCCAGCAGCTTAGCCGCGGGTTGGGAGACCCAGTACTTC.

As concerns this clonotype: This clone may be a read error of a much larger clone one base away. The chain has TRBV7-6 and TRBJ2-2, with 7 nucleotides matching TRBD2. The CDR3 contains 18 residues. CDR1 and CDR2 from the germline V gene are SGHVS and FNYEAQ. For the CDR3, the DNA is TGTGTCAGCAGCTTAGATCCGGGGGGAGCAGCGAACACCGGGGAGCTGTTTTTT. This sequence encodes CVSSLDPGGAANTGELFF. Filled out from reference TRBV7-6 and TRBJ2-2, the complete variable domain reads GAGVSQSPRYKVTKRGQDVALRCDPISGHVSLYWYRQALGQGPEFLTYFNYEAQQDKSGLPNDRFSAERPEGSISTLTIQRTEQRDSAMYRCVSSLDPGGAANTGELFFGEGSRLTVL.